One and the same sample provided the 20 T cell receptor beta chains below, sequenced in a study of human T cells and chemical hapten exposure. TCRdb processed the RACE reads anew with MiXCR; each CDR3 protein has one entry. The sample has 35,000 to 50,000 distinct CDR3 sequences, about 9.6% seen once. Time point defined: patch test 2, 6 weeks after DPC sensitization. Treatment defined: therapeutic diphenylcyclopropenone sensitization with weekly scalp DPC. It was unfractionated whole blood from which total RNA was extracted. Sequencing was performed on whole blood, taken in connection with sensitization to the hapten diphenylcyclopropenone (DPC). All receptors derive from a woman in her thirties with alopecia areata. Some clones in this sample may be carry-over from other donors' samples.

The V and J genes are TRBV20-1 and TRBJ2-7; 9 bases align to TRBD1. The V and J ends lost 3 bases and 0 bases, in that order; junction bases with no gene match: 12. Germline CDR1 and CDR2: DFQATT and SNEGSKA (reference sequence). The CDR3 consists of 17 residues. CDR3 loop: CSARGLPDRGHSYEQYF. The CDR3 DNA is TGCAGTGCTAGGGGCCTTCCGGACAGGGGCCACTCCTACGAGCAGTACTTC.

This clonotype has only a few counts. This chain links TRBV6-6 with TRBJ1-1, with unresolved D. The CDR3 consists of 13 residues. V lost 0 bases to trimming and J lost 1 base, with 3 bases between them. CDR1 MNHNY and CDR2 SVGAGI come from the germline V gene (reference sequence). This CDR3 reads CASSYSQNTEAFF. CDR3 DNA: TGTGCCAGCAGTTACTCCCAGAACACTGAAGCTTTCTTT.

This clonotype came up many times. CDR3 sequence: CASSHSLEEGNTQYF. CDR3 sequence (DNA): TGTGCCAGCAGCCACTCCTTGGAGGAGGGAAATACGCAGTATTTT. This chain connects TRBV7-9 to TRBJ2-3; weak D call: TRBD2 (6 bases). Trimming cost V 5 bases and J 7 bases, with 19 bases left between them. CDR3 length: 15 amino acids. Germline values: CDR1 SEHNR, CDR2 FQNEAQ (reference sequence).

This clonotype was observed a handful of times. V gene TRBV7-9 combines with J gene TRBJ2-1; TRBD2 matches at 8 bases. The CDR3 length is 15 residues. After removal of 0 bases from V and 12 bases from J, the junction contained 10 bases not matched to a gene. Per germline, CDR1 SEHNR and CDR2 FQNEAQ (reference sequence). CDR3 nucleotides: TGTGCCAGCAGCTTAGCGGTAGCGGGGCTTTTAGGGCAGTTCTTC. It is translated as CASSLAVAGLLGQFF.

The genes are TRBV12-3 or TRBV12-4 and TRBJ1-5; TRBD1 agrees at 7 bases. J was trimmed by 2 bases and V by 5 bases; bases with no gene match: 9. The CDR3 consists of 16 residues. CDR3 protein: CASSPERQGRNQPQHF. The CDR3 region has the DNA TGTGCCAGCAGTCCTGAGAGACAGGGACGCAATCAGCCCCAGCATTTT.

This clonotype came up a few times. This chain uses TRBV10-3 with TRBJ2-1; no firm D call. CDR1 is ENHRY and CDR2 is SYGVKD in the germline V gene. The V end lost 10 bases, the J end lost 3 bases, and 10 bases lay between the germline ends. This CDR3 has 12 amino acids. CDR3 sequence reads: CATDGDYNEQFF. CDR3 DNA: TGTGCCACAGACGGAGACTACAATGAGCAGTTCTTC.

This clonotype was seen many times. The chain has TRBV29-1 and TRBJ2-3; D not certain. V was clipped by 5 bases and J by 0 bases, with 6 bases between them. Germline CDR1 reads SQVTM; CDR2 reads ANQGSEA. This CDR3 region has 12 residues. The CDR3 is CSVLPSTDTQYF. The CDR3 coding sequence is TGCAGCGTTCTACCAAGCACAGATACGCAGTATTTT.

The chain links TRBV4-1 to TRBJ2-1; D is unresolved. The ends were cut back, 7 bases at V and 7 bases at J, with 8 bases in the middle. The CDR3 length is 11 residues. CDR1 is MGHRA and CDR2 is YSYEKL in the germline V gene. CDR3 DNA sequence: TGCGCCAGCACGGAATCGAATGAGCAGTTCTTC. The encoded protein is CASTESNEQFF.

In this sample, this clonotype turned up a few times. The rearrangement uses TRBV29-1 and TRBJ1-3; D ambiguous. Deletions cut 6 bases from V and 0 bases from J, with 18 bases between. CDR3 length: 16 residues. CDR1 and CDR2 from the germline V gene are SQVTM and ANQGSEA. The CDR3 coding sequence is TGCAGCGTCTTAGATATGGCAGCGAGCTCTGGAAACACCATATATTTT. As protein: CSVLDMAASSGNTIYF.

This clonotype came up many times. The genes are TRBV2 and TRBJ1-2; D not resolved. There are 12 residues in the CDR3. Trimming took off 4 bases at V and 12 bases at J, with 15 bases between the two ends. Per germline, CDR1 SNHLY and CDR2 FYNNEI. CDR3: CASSVALVSNTF. The CDR3 DNA is TGTGCCAGCAGTGTCGCATTGGTTAGTAACACCTTC.

A few counts support this clonotype. This chain uses TRBV29-1 with TRBJ2-7, with a tentative D call TRBD1 (7 bases). The CDR3 totals 15 residues. Trimming left V 7 bases short and J 1 base short, with 20 bases between. The germline V gene encodes CDR1 SQVTM and CDR2 ANQGSEA. The CDR3 spells CSEYSGQGGSYEQYF. In DNA, the CDR3 is TGCAGCGAATATTCGGGGCAGGGGGGTTCCTACGAGCAGTACTTC.

This clonotype was seen more than once but under ten times. The chain uses TRBV7-2 and TRBJ2-2, with a tentative D call TRBD1 (6 bases). Trimming stripped 10 bases from V and 5 bases from J, with 20 bases between. Germline V gene sequence: CDR1 SGHTA, CDR2 FQGNSA. The CDR3 covers 15 residues. Here the CDR3 reads CATEPGQRQTGELFF. CDR3 nucleotides: TGTGCCACCGAGCCCGGACAGAGACAGACCGGGGAGCTGTTTTTT.

A note on this clonotype: A much larger clone lies a single base off, so this may be a read error. This chain connects TRBV28 to TRBJ2-1; D possibly uses TRBD1 or TRBD2 (6 bases each). The germline CDR1 and CDR2 sequences are MDHEN and SYDVKM. The CDR3 runs 15 residues. V gave up 4 bases and J gave up 9 bases, with 19 bases separating them. CDR3 sequence reads: CASSSPSWGATEQFF. The CDR3 DNA is TGTGCCAGCAGTTCCCCTAGCTGGGGGGCGACTGAGCAGTTCTTC.

This clonotype was counted only a few times. The V call is TRBV7-2, the J call TRBJ2-7; 7 positions match TRBD2. Germline assignment: CDR1 SGHTA and CDR2 FQGNSA. The CDR3 is 13 amino acids. Germline trimming cut 3 bases from V and 7 bases from J; bases unmatched to any gene: 6. The CDR3 sequence is CASSFGTIREQYF. CDR3 DNA: TGTGCCAGCAGCTTTGGGACTATTAGGGAGCAGTACTTC.

This rearrangement joins TRBV12-3 or TRBV12-4 to TRBJ2-3; 14 positions agree with TRBD2. V lost 5 bases and J lost 0; bases outside the gene matches: 13. CDR3 length equals 20 residues. CDR3 protein: CASSPRTSGGPSSSTDTQYF. Written as DNA, the CDR3 is TGTGCCAGCAGTCCAAGGACTAGCGGGGGGCCTTCATCTAGCACAGATACGCAGTATTTT.

This clonotype showed up just a few times. The V gene is TRBV7-3, the J gene TRBJ2-4; D unclear. The V and J ends lost 5 bases and 5 bases respectively, with 4 bases between them. The germline V gene has CDR1 SGHTA and CDR2 FQGTGA. The CDR3 covers 11 residues. The chain's CDR3 is CASSLENIQYF. CDR3 DNA: TGTGCCAGCAGCCTCGAAAACATTCAGTACTTC. The full variable domain, with the rest looked up from reference TRBV7-3 and TRBJ2-4, is GAGVSQTPSNKVTEKGKYVELRCDPISGHTALYWYRQSLGQGPEFLIYFQGTGAADDSGLPNDRFFAVRPEGSVSTLKIQRTERGDSAVYLCASSLENIQYFGAGTRLSVL.

The chain carries TRBV28 and TRBJ2-2; the D is unclear. V lost 6 bases, J lost 4 bases, and 6 bases lay in between. Germline CDR1 reads MDHEN; CDR2 reads SYDVKM. The CDR3 has 12 amino acids. CDR3 DNA: TGTGCCAGCAGGCCGGTCACCGGGGAGCTGTTTTTT. Translation: CASRPVTGELFF.

This clonotype has just a few counts. The genes are TRBV7-9 and TRBJ2-3, with D perhaps matching TRBD1 (6 bases). The CDR3 loop spans 14 amino acids. The germline CDR1 and CDR2 sequences are SEHNR and FQNEAQ (reference sequence). V lost 7 bases, J lost 0 bases, and 11 bases lay in between. The CDR3 coding sequence is TGTGCCAGCATCCGACAGGCTAGCACAGATACGCAGTATTTT. Translated, it gives CASIRQASTDTQYF.

The chain has TRBV7-9 and TRBJ2-5, with 13 bases fitting TRBD2. The CDR3 has 17 amino acids. In germline, CDR1 is SEHNR, CDR2 FQNEAQ (reference sequence). V gave up 0 bases and J gave up 8 bases; unmatched junction bases: 9. This CDR3 reads CASSLARGLAGVTTQYF. Here the CDR3 DNA reads TGTGCCAGCAGCTTAGCGCGAGGACTAGCGGGGGTGACAACCCAGTACTTC.

This clonotype has a handful of counts. V gene TRBV5-4 combines with J gene TRBJ2-1, with 10 bases aligning to TRBD2. V was clipped by 1 base and J by 6 bases; unmatched bases: 10. Germline CDR1 SGHNT, CDR2 YYREEE (reference sequence). The CDR3 contains 17 residues. CDR3 in DNA: TGTGCCAGCAGCTTGTCTAGCGGGGGAGCCCCCTTCAATGAGCAGTTCTTC. Protein product: CASSLSSGGAPFNEQFF.